This T cell receptor beta chain is drawn from a study of technical replicates of blood from several donors. Germline values: CDR1 SGHVS, CDR2 FNYEAQ. CDR3 length: 15 residues. V lost 3 bases and J 5 bases, leaving 14 bases between the germline ends. Assay: immunoSEQ multiplex PCR; the TCRdb copy retains only in-frame clones and omits some. The sample has about 70,000 clones; about 94% are singletons. V is TRBV7-6 and J is TRBJ1-5; D possibly corresponds to TRBD1 (6 bases). The clonotype was recovered from a human donor in good health. Source material: T cells isolated from PBMCs. CDR3 sequence (DNA): TGTGCCAGCAGCTTCTTACAGGGATGGGATCAGCCCCAGCATTTT. This sequence encodes CASSFLQGWDQPQHF.